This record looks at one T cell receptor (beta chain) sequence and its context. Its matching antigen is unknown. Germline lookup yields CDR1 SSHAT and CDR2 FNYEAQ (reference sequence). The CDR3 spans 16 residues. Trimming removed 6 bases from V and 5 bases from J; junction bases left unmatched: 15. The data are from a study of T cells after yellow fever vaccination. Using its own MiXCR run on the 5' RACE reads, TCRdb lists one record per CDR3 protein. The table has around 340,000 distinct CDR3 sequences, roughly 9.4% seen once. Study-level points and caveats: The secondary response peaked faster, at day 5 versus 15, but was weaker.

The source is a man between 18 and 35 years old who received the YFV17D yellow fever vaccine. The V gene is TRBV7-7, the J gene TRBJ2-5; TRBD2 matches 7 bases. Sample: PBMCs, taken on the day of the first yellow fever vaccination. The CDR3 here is CASSPPPPGGIETQYF. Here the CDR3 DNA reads TGTGCCAGCAGTCCTCCTCCTCCGGGAGGAATTGAGACCCAGTACTTC.